The source of this T cell receptor (beta chain) is a study of technical replicates of blood from a few donors. This clone was counted once. Some clones are missing from TCRdb's copy, which holds only in-frame ones; the method was immunoSEQ multiplex PCR. The data show about 72,000 clones, roughly 92% seen once. CDR1 MDHEN and CDR2 SYDVKM come from the germline V gene. The junction had 14 bases not matched to a gene; V was cut back by 5 bases and J by 5 bases. CDR3 size: 17 residues. The receptor was derived from a human donor in good health. The chain employs TRBV28 and TRBJ2-5; 10 bases match TRBD2. The specimen sequenced was T cells isolated from PBMCs. CDR3 protein: CASSLLAGEGAGETQYF. The CDR3 coding sequence is TGTGCCAGCAGTCTCCTAGCGGGAGAGGGGGCAGGGGAGACCCAGTACTTC.